This TCR beta chain stems from a study of OX40 agonist ivuxolimab in advanced cancers. Using immunoSEQ multiplex PCR, the repertoire was profiled, and TCRdb retains in-frame clones only, with some absent. This table has approximately 18,000 clones, around two thirds appearing once. Findings of the study overall: No antigen was identified for the clonally expanded peripheral T cells. At doses 0.1 to 3.0 mg/kg, CD4+ and CD8+ clones expanded. People who partly responded at 0.1-3.0 mg/kg had some of the least clonal expansion seen.

Concerning this clone itself: What it recognizes is unknown.

The material sequenced was CD4+ or CD8+ T cells sorted from blood, taken in a trial of the OX40 agonist ivuxolimab. The clonotype comes from an adult with an advanced solid tumor such as melanoma, head and neck, liver or kidney cancer.

The CDR3 nucleotides are TGTGCCAGCAGTTCCGGGGGACAGGGGATCTACGAGCAGTACTTC. Amino acid sequence: CASSSGGQGIYEQYF. This sequence joins TRBV27 and TRBJ2-7; the match to TRBD1 covers 10 bases. Germline CDR1 MNHEY, CDR2 SMNVEV (reference sequence). CDR3 length equals 15 residues. The trim removed 4 bases at V and 3 bases at J, leaving 6 bases unmatched.